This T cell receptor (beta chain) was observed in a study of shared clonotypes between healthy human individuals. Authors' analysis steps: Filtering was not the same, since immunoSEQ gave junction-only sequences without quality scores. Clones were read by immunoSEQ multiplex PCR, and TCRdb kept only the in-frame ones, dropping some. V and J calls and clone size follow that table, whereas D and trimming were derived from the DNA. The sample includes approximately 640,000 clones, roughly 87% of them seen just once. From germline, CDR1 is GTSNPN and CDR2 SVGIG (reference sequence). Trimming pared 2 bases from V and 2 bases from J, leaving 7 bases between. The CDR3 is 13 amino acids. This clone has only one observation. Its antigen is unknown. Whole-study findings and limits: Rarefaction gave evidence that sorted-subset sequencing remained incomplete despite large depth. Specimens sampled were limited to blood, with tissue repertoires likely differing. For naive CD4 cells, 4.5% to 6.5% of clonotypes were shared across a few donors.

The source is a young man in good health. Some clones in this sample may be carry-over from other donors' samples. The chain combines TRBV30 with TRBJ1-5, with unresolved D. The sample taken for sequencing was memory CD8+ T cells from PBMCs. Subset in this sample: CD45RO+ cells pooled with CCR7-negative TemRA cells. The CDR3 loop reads CAWSSMGNQPQHF. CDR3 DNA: TGTGCCTGGAGTTCTATGGGCAATCAGCCCCAGCATTTT.